This T cell receptor beta chain was captured in a study of T cells after yellow fever vaccination. The CDR3 spans 15 residues. The V segment lost 3 bases and the J segment 7 bases; nucleotides outside the gene matches: 9. The sample holds a few counts of this clonotype. A single record per CDR3 protein comes from TCRdb applying MiXCR to the 5' RACE reads. The sample records approximately 250,000 distinct CDR3 sequences, over 6.5% being singletons. This chain uses TRBV12-3 or TRBV12-4 with TRBJ1-5, with TRBD1 matching over 7 bases. This clonotype was obtained from a man younger than 45 who received the YFV17D yellow fever vaccine. The sequencing used CD4+ T cells sorted from PBMCs, collected on the day of the yellow fever booster vaccination. The CDR3 bases are TGTGCCAGCAGTTTTACAGGGGAATCAGGGCAGCCCCAGCATTTT. Its protein is CASSFTGESGQPQHF.